The 11 T cell receptor beta chains listed next were all sequenced from one sample in a study of identical twins. TCRdb reprocessed the 5' RACE reads via MiXCR and lists one record per CDR3 protein. The sample records approximately 890,000 distinct CDR3 sequences, 9% to 15% being singletons. This sample also appeared in a second study, on yellow fever vaccine responses in identical twins.

The sequenced sample consisted of PBMCs. The receptors here all came from a woman aged 18-29 years in good health.

The table lists this clonotype with many counts. The genes are TRBV24-1 and TRBJ2-3; 8 bases fit TRBD2. With V trimmed by 3 bases and J by 2 bases, 6 bases remained unmatched. The CDR3 totals 16 residues. Looked up from germline, CDR1 is KGHDR and CDR2 is SFDVKD. In DNA, the CDR3 is TGTGCCACCAGTGATCAGCGGGGGCTCTACACAGATACGCAGTATTTT. Translation: CATSDQRGLYTDTQYF.

V is TRBV2 and J is TRBJ1-1; D ambiguous. Trimming left V 2 bases short and J 5 bases short, with 9 bases between. The CDR3 loop spans 13 amino acids. The germline gives CDR1 SNHLY, CDR2 FYNNEI. CDR3 sequence: CASSEQEGTEAFF. In DNA, the CDR3 is TGTGCCAGCAGTGAACAGGAAGGGACTGAAGCTTTCTTT.

A few counts support this clonotype. The V call is TRBV10-3, the J call TRBJ1-4; TRBD1 is a possible D gene (5 bases). This CDR3 has 13 amino acids. Trimming left V 4 bases short and J 8 bases short, with 11 bases between. Germline loops: CDR1 ENHRY, CDR2 SYGVKD. Written as DNA, the CDR3 is TGTGCCATCAGTGGGACATTTCGGGAAAAACTGTTTTTT. Residues: CAISGTFREKLFF.

The chain links TRBV29-1 to TRBJ2-1, with 11 positions matching TRBD2. Germline-derived CDR1 and CDR2 are SQVTM and ANQGSEA. Losses at the gene ends were 1 base for V and 4 bases for J; bases not matched to a gene: 9. The CDR3 covers 17 residues. The CDR3 DNA reads TGCAGCGTTGAAGGAGGCGCTAGCGGGAGGCGGTACAATGAGCAGTTCTTC. Protein: CSVEGGASGRRYNEQFF.

Ten or more counts support this clonotype. This sequence joins TRBV5-1 and TRBJ2-1; no clear D gene. The germline CDR1 and CDR2 sequences are SGHRS and YFSETQ. The CDR3 contains 15 residues. V was pared by 2 bases and J by 0 bases, with 9 bases between. CDR3 loop: CASSLNRSSYNEQFF. The CDR3 DNA reads as TGCGCCAGCAGCTTAAATAGGAGCTCCTACAATGAGCAGTTCTTC.

This clonotype was counted only a few times. The gene calls are TRBV29-1 and TRBJ2-2; either TRBD1 or TRBD2 may fit D (5 bases each). This CDR3 contains 13 residues. Germline V CDR1 and CDR2: SQVTM, ANQGSEA. Trimming pared 4 bases from V and 4 bases from J, leaving 10 bases between. The CDR3 DNA sequence: TGCAGCGTTGTCGGGACCGGCACCGGGGAGCTGTTTTTT. Translating it yields CSVVGTGTGELFF.

This clonotype appeared a few times. At one end, the junction sequence differs from germline, possibly due to a read error. J is TRBJ2-7 and V is TRBV6-2 or TRBV6-3, with 7 bases that match TRBD2. The germline CDR1 and CDR2 sequences are MNHEY and SVGEGT. The CDR3 has 15 amino acids. CDR3 protein: CASSYRGTTSSEQYF. Here the CDR3 DNA reads TGTGCCAGCAGTTACCGCGGGACTACTTCCTCCGAGCAGTACTTC.

J is TRBJ2-3 and V is TRBV27, with 11 bases aligning to TRBD2. The V segment lost 1 base and the J segment 3 bases; nucleotides outside the gene matches: 3. This CDR3 contains 16 residues. Per the germline V gene, CDR1 is MNHEY and CDR2 is SMNVEV (reference sequence). In DNA form, the CDR3 reads TGTGCCAGCAGTTTATTACTAGCGGGGGCGACAGATACGCAGTATTTT. Its translation: CASSLLLAGATDTQYF.

The chain employs TRBV6-1 and TRBJ2-7; possibly TRBD2 for D (7 bases). Germline CDR1 reads MNHNS; CDR2 reads SASEGT. This CDR3 spans 15 amino acids. V dropped 1 base and J dropped 2 bases, with 12 bases sitting between them. The CDR3 DNA is TGTGCCAGCAGTGAAGGGGGGGGGGCTCCCTACGAGCAGTACGTC. This encodes CASSEGGGAPYEQYV.

This clonotype showed up many times. J is TRBJ1-2 and V is TRBV18; D gene uncertain. The ends were cut back, 4 bases at V and 4 bases at J, with 7 bases in the middle. The CDR3 length is 12 residues. Germline V lookup: CDR1 KGHSH, CDR2 LQKENI. The CDR3 sequence is CASSLQSYGYTF. CDR3 bases: TGTGCCAGCTCACTTCAGAGCTATGGCTACACCTTC. The entire variable domain, with the rest obtained from reference TRBV18 and TRBJ1-2, is as follows: NAGVMQNPRHLVRRRGQEARLRCSPMKGHSHVYWYRQLPEEGLKFMVYLQKENIIDESGMPKERFSAEFPKEGPSILRIQQVVRGDSAAYFCASSLQSYGYTFGSGTRLTVV.

This clonotype was detected a few times. The chain combines TRBV12-3 or TRBV12-4 with TRBJ2-6; 8 nucleotides line up with TRBD1. With 7 bases clipped from V and 0 bases from J, the junction kept 5 bases outside the gene matches. This CDR3 comprises 16 residues. The CDR3 DNA follows: TGTGCCAGCAATGACAGGGGATTCTCTGGGGCCAACGTCCTGACTTTC. Translated: CASNDRGFSGANVLTF.